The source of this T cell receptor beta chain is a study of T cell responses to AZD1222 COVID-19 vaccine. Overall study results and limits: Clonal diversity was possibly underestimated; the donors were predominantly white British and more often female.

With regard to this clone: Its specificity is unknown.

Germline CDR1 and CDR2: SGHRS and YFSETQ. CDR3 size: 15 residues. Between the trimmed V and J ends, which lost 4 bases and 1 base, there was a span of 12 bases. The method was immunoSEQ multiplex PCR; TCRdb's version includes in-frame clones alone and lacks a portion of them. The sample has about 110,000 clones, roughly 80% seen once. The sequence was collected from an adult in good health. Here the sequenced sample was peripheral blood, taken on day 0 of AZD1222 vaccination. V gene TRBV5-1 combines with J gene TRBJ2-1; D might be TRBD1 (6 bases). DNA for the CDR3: TGCGCCAGCAGCAGCGAGGGGGTATCCTACAATGAGCAGTTCTTC. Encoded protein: CASSSEGVSYNEQFF.